The 7 T cell receptor beta chains in this list originate from one sample, sequenced in a study of shared T cell receptors in the human thymus. TCRdb's copy holds only in-frame clones and misses some; the assay was immunoSEQ multiplex PCR. The repertoire holds roughly 550,000 clones, with around 78% as singletons. The sample was also reused in another study, on human thymus T cells.

Sequences were obtained from thymocytes. The origin of the receptors is a boy less than two years old with a congenital heart defect.

This clone was counted between two and nine times. V usage is TRBV27 and J usage is TRBJ2-1; 8 bases agree with TRBD2. Losses at the gene ends were 7 bases for V and 6 bases for J; bases not matched to a gene: 17. The CDR3 loop spans 17 amino acids. In germline, CDR1 is MNHEY, CDR2 SMNVEV (reference sequence). CDR3 loop: CASTENWTGGPGNEQFF. CDR3 coding DNA: TGTGCCAGCACTGAGAACTGGACGGGAGGGCCGGGCAATGAGCAGTTCTTC.

The chain joins TRBV9 to TRBJ2-4; D is ambiguous. Germline V CDR1 and CDR2: SGDLS, YYNGEE. This CDR3 has 15 amino acids. V dropped 0 bases and J dropped 2 bases, with 9 bases sitting between them. The CDR3 DNA is TGTGCCAGCAGCGTAGCCGGGTACCCCAAAAACATTCAGTACTTC. Translated: CASSVAGYPKNIQYF.

This chain uses TRBV5-1 with TRBJ2-1, with 8 bases fitting TRBD2. The CDR3 sequence is 17 residues long. Germline CDR1 SGHRS, CDR2 YFSETQ. V gave up 4 bases and J gave up 1 base; unmatched junction bases: 10. In nucleotides, the CDR3 is TGCGCCAGCAGCCTCGAACTAGCGGACCTATCCTACAATGAGCAGTTCTTC. Translation gives CASSLELADLSYNEQFF.

CDR3 residues: CASSQDAEIPYEQYF. The CDR3 DNA reads as TGCGCCAGCAGCCAAGATGCGGAAATCCCCTACGAGCAGTACTTC. The chain carries TRBV4-3 and TRBJ2-7; D gene uncertain. The V gene lost 0 bases and the J gene lost 2 bases, with 11 bases spanning the gap. The length of the CDR3 is 15 residues. Germline V lookup: CDR1 LGHNA, CDR2 YSLEER.

This clone was seen a single time. This chain joins TRBV29-1 and TRBJ2-5; TRBD1 matches at 9 bases. J lost 4 bases, V lost 6 bases, and 15 bases had no gene match. CDR1 is SQVTM and CDR2 is ANQGSEA in the germline V gene. CDR3 size: 16 residues. The CDR3: CSVLDTGGAGSETQYF. In DNA, the CDR3 is TGCAGCGTGCTCGACACAGGGGGCGCAGGCTCAGAGACCCAGTACTTC.

This clone appeared a single time. The gene calls are TRBV11-2 and TRBJ2-2; 8 positions agree with TRBD2. This CDR3 is built from 17 residues. Trimming cost V 1 base and J 5 bases; bases outside gene matches: 9. Germline CDR1 and CDR2: SGHAT and FQNNGV. DNA of the CDR3: TGTGCCAGCAGCTTAGGGCTGGTGACGGGAGGGACCGGGGAGCTGTTTTTT. Translation gives CASSLGLVTGGTGELFF.

This clone has a handful of counts. The chain uses TRBV4-3 and TRBJ1-3; D may be TRBD1 (6 bases). V was cut by 4 bases and J by 4 bases, with 11 bases left in between. CDR3 length equals 14 residues. Per the germline V gene, CDR1 is LGHNA and CDR2 is YSLEER. The CDR3 is CASSRRDTGNTIYF. CDR3 nucleotide sequence: TGCGCCAGCAGCCGTCGGGACACAGGAAACACCATATATTTT.